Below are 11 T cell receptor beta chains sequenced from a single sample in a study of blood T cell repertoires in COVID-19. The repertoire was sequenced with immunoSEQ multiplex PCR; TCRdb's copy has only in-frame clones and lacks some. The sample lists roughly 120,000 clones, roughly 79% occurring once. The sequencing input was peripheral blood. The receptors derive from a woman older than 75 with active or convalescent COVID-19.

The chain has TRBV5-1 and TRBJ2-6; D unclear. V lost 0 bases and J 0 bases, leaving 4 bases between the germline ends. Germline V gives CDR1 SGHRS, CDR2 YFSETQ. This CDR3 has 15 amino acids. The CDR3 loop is CASSLVISGANVLTF. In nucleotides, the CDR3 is TGCGCCAGCAGCTTGGTTATCTCTGGGGCCAACGTCCTGACTTTC.

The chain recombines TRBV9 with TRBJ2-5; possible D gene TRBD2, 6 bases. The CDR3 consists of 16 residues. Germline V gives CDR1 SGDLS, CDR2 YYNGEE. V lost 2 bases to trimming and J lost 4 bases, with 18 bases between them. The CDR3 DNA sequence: TGTGCCAGCAGCGTCAGAGGGGTCTTCGGGGGAGAGACCCAGTACTTC. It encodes CASSVRGVFGGETQYF.

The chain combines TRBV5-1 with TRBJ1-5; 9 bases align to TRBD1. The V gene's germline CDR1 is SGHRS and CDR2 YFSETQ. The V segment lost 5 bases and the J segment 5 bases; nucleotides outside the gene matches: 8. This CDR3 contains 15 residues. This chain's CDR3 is CASRGGTGRDQPQHF. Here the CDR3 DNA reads TGCGCCAGCAGAGGCGGGACAGGGAGGGATCAGCCCCAGCATTTT.

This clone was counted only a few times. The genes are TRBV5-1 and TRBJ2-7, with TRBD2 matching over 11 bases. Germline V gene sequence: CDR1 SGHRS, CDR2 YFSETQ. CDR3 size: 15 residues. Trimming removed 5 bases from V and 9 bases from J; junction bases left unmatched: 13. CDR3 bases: TGCGCCAGCAGATCGACTAGCGGGGACCCGACGGGGCAGTACTTC. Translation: CASRSTSGDPTGQYF. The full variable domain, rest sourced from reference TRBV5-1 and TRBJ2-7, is KAGVTQTPRYLIKTRGQQVTLSCSPISGHRSVSWYQQTPGQGLQFLFEYFSETQRNKGNFPGRFSGRQFSNSRSEMNVSTLELGDSALYLCASRSTSGDPTGQYFGPGTRLTVT.

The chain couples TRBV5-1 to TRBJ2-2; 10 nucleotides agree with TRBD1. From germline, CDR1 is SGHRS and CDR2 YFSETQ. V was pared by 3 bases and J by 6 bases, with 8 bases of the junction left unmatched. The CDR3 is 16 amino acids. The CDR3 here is CASSSRGTGVPGELFF. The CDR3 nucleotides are TGCGCCAGCAGCTCCCGTGGGACAGGGGTGCCCGGGGAGCTGTTTTTT.

This CDR3 is CASSSRGDSYEQYF. CDR3 coding DNA: TGTGCCAGCAGCTCCAGAGGGGACTCGTACGAGCAGTACTTC. The chain combines TRBV7-8 with TRBJ2-7; possible D gene TRBD2, 6 bases. Trimming shortened V by 4 bases and J by 4 bases, and 14 bases separated the two germline ends. The CDR3 extends over 14 amino acids. Germline loops: CDR1 SGHVS, CDR2 FQNEAQ.

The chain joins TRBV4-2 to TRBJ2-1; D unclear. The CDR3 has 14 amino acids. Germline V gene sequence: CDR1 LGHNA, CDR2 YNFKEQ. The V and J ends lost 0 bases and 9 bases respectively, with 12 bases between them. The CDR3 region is CASSQDNSFGEQFF. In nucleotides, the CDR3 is TGTGCCAGCAGCCAAGATAACAGCTTCGGTGAGCAGTTCTTC.

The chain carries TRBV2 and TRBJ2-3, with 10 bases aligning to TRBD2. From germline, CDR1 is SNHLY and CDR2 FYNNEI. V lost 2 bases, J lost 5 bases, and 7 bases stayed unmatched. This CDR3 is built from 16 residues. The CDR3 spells CASSEQASGSIDTQYF. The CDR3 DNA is TGTGCCAGCAGTGAACAGGCTAGCGGGAGTATAGATACGCAGTATTTT.

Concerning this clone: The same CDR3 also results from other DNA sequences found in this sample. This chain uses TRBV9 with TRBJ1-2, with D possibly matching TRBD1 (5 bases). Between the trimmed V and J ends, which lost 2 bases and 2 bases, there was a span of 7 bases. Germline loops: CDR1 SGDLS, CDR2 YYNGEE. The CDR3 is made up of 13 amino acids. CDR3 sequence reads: CASSVDSNYGYTF. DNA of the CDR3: TGTGCCAGCAGCGTCGACAGCAACTATGGCTACACCTTC.

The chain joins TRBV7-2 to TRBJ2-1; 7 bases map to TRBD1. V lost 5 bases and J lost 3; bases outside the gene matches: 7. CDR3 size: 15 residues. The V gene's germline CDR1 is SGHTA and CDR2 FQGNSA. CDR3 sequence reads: CASSNRRDSYNEQFF. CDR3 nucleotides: TGTGCCAGCAGCAATAGACGGGACAGCTACAATGAGCAGTTCTTC.

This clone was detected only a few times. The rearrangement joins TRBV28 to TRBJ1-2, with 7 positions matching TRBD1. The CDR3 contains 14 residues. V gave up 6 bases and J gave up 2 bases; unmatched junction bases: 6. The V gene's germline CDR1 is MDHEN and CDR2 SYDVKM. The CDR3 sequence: CASSSPTGNYGYTF. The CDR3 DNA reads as TGTGCCAGCAGCAGCCCGACAGGGAACTATGGCTACACCTTC.